What follows are 6 T cell receptor beta chains derived from one specimen sequenced in a study of blood T cell repertoires in COVID-19. TCRdb's table, derived via immunoSEQ multiplex PCR, lists solely in-frame clones and lacks some. The repertoire includes 150,000 to 200,000 clones, about nine tenths of them detected once, and 11% sits in the top ten. Sample: peripheral blood. These receptors originate from an older woman with COVID-19, enrolled during active disease.

This clone was observed a few times. The chain has TRBV27 and TRBJ1-6; 8 bases match TRBD1. The germline V gene has CDR1 MNHEY and CDR2 SMNVEV (reference sequence). This CDR3 is built from 14 residues. V shed 4 bases and J 10 bases; nucleotides not matched to a gene: 6. CDR3 DNA: TGTGCCAGCAGTTACCGAACAGGGGGGTCACCCCTCCACTTT. Translated: CASSYRTGGSPLHF.

This chain links TRBV19 with TRBJ1-1; D is undetermined. Deletions cut 6 bases from V and 0 bases from J, with 8 bases between. The CDR3 is 13 amino acids. The germline V gene has CDR1 LNHDA and CDR2 SQIVND (reference sequence). CDR3 in DNA: TGTGCCAGTAGAGTGGCCCTGAACACTGAAGCTTTCTTT. Its translation: CASRVALNTEAFF.

This chain uses TRBV19 with TRBJ1-2, with 7 bases matching TRBD1. The CDR3 is made up of 15 amino acids. Germline trimming cut 0 bases from V and 4 bases from J; bases unmatched to any gene: 5. The V gene's germline CDR1 is LNHDA and CDR2 SQIVND (reference sequence). This CDR3 is CASSIEGTAPYGYTF. The DNA for the CDR3 is TGTGCCAGTAGTATAGAAGGGACAGCCCCCTATGGCTACACCTTC.

V gene TRBV9 combines with J gene TRBJ2-1; TRBD2 agrees at 7 bases. Trimming took 4 bases from V and 0 from J; bases not matched to a gene: 7. From germline, CDR1 is SGDLS and CDR2 YYNGEE. The CDR3 length is 16 residues. CDR3 DNA sequence: TGTGCCAGCAGCCCACTACTAGCGAACTCCTACAATGAGCAGTTCTTC. It yields the protein CASSPLLANSYNEQFF.

The chain combines TRBV19 with TRBJ1-1, with D possibly matching TRBD1 (5 bases). CDR3 length: 17 residues. Trimming took 10 bases from V and 0 from J, leaving 24 bases between them. Germline-derived CDR1 and CDR2 are LNHDA and SQIVND (reference sequence). CDR3: CATSSSRRGRMNTEAFF. The CDR3, as DNA: TGTGCCACCTCTTCCTCCCGGAGGGGAAGGATGAACACTGAAGCTTTCTTT.

This clone is a singleton in its sample. The V call is TRBV9, the J call TRBJ1-5, with D hard to call. The CDR3 has 14 residues. The germline V and J ends were trimmed by 0 bases and 6 bases, with 10 bases remaining between them. Germline CDR1 is SGDLS and CDR2 is YYNGEE. The CDR3 sequence is CASSVAGGGQPQHF. The CDR3 nucleotides read TGTGCCAGCAGCGTAGCAGGAGGCGGTCAGCCCCAGCATTTT.